This T cell receptor beta chain was obtained from a study of T cell repertoires in cytomegalovirus infection. Study-level information: It was the public TCR beta signatures that indicated both CMV infection and matching HLA type.

The V end lost 1 base, the J end lost 2 bases, and 14 bases lay between the germline ends. The CDR3 spans 15 residues. Germline V gene lookup returns CDR1 DFQATT and CDR2 SNEGSKA (reference sequence). General study points: Predominance within the ex vivo response was attributable to HLA-C-restricted CMV-specific TCR beta clonotypes.

Using its own MiXCR run on the reads, TCRdb lists one record per CDR3 protein. The repertoire holds approximately 140,000 distinct CDR3 sequences, with approximately 24% as singletons. This clonotype was observed a single time. Its cognate antigen is unknown. The receptor was derived from a human donor in good health (CMV status not recorded). Some clones in this sample may be carry-over from other donors' samples. This sequence joins TRBV20-1 and TRBJ2-5; D not certain. The material sequenced was PBMCs, sequenced either directly or after in vitro stimulation (not recorded which). The CDR3 coding sequence is TGCAGTGCTAGAGGGGCAAAACGGACGCAAGAGACCCAGTACTTC. Protein sequence: CSARGAKRTQETQYF.